What follows describes a single T cell receptor (beta chain). Only in-frame clones appear in the TCRdb table, and some are missing; sequencing was by immunoSEQ multiplex PCR. The data show fewer than 35,000 clones, around 91% seen once. Time point denoted: before natalizumab initiation. This entry comes from a study of multiple sclerosis patients with progressive multifocal leukoencephalopathy. There are 16 residues in the CDR3. V was pared by 1 base and J by 0 bases, with 9 bases between. Germline CDR1 reads KGHSH; CDR2 reads LQKENI. The TCR comes from a human donor with multiple sclerosis. The specimen was PBMCs. The V gene is TRBV18, the J gene TRBJ1-4, with unresolved D. Written as DNA, the CDR3 is TGTGCCAGCTCACCACTCTCCCCCGCAACTAATGAAAAACTGTTTTTT. Translating it yields CASSPLSPATNEKLFF. The whole variable domain, filled in from reference TRBV18 and TRBJ1-4, reads NAGVMQNPRHLVRRRGQEARLRCSPMKGHSHVYWYRQLPEEGLKFMVYLQKENIIDESGMPKERFSAEFPKEGPSILRIQQVVRGDSAAYFCASSPLSPATNEKLFFGSGTQLSVL.